The sequence of this TCR beta chain was determined in a study of blood T cells in healthy people across ages (dated by TCRdb to 2013 to 2016). Turning to the overall study: In model experiments, template switching captured roughly one uniquely barcoded TCR beta cDNA molecule for every two T cells. To avoid experimental bias, donors of different ages were spread randomly across the sequencing lanes. Using deep sequencing normalized with unique cDNA molecular identifiers, the study measured how TCR beta repertoire diversity changes with age. Two additional independent replicas of 1 million unique cDNA reads from the same blood draw were analyzed for two donors (one aged 18 to 29 and one aged 80 or older). The donors were split into four age groups: young (average approximately 16 years), middle-aged (around 37), aged (roughly 65) and long-lived (more than 80).

Remarks on this clonotype: What antigen it recognizes has not been identified. The sample holds no much larger clone one base away, and base qualities are not on file.

The library was produced with 5' RACE. Sequencing was performed on an Illumina HiSeq 2500. A second about 7 to 11 cycle PCR used a sample-barcoded 5' primer and a J-beta primer mix. A template-switch 5' adaptor carrying 12 random nucleotides introduced a unique molecular identifier onto each TCR beta cDNA molecule. Each sample yielded at least 3 million CDR3-containing paired-end reads. All of the RNA was converted into first-strand cDNA using the Mint cDNA synthesis kit, with a TRBC-specific oligonucleotide serving as the primer. Following uracil-DNA glycosylase treatment, all cDNA underwent a first 18-cycle PCR with the universal primers M1SS and BC2_uni_R. For the original study's pipeline: Normalization of each sample was performed by random selection of 1 million high-quality reads, each carrying a distinct molecular identifier. Instead of being binned into consensus sequences, reads that shared molecular identifiers were thrown out. MiTCR, with a Q25 quality threshold and the strictest error-elimination algorithm, was used for CDR3 identification, clonotype clustering and error correction. A nonparametric unseen species model using Euler transformation provided a lower-bound estimate of total TCR beta diversity. TCRdb reanalyzed the raw reads on its own, using fastp at Q25 for trimming and MiXCR for clone calling, and kept in-frame beta chains. Rows are combined by CDR3 protein, so each entry shows the most common genes and DNA. TCRdb's processing, not the authors' own work, is the source of the V and J calls. The sample records 780,000 or so distinct CDR3 sequences, approximately 53% of which are singletons. The ten largest make up roughly 24% of the sample.

On the study overall, not on this receptor specifically: Estimates of total diversity based on one million sequenced T cells were regarded as lower bounds and as underestimates. Observed TCR beta diversity per million T cells fell roughly linearly with age, and a significant reduction was already apparent by age around 44. A strong correlation was found between observed TCR beta diversity and the percentage of naive T cells measured by flow cytometry. Bulk unsorted PBMC profiling prevented conclusive comparison of naive and antigen-experienced compartments. Because donor CMV infection status was unknown, age-related changes in expanded clonotypes were potentially confounded. Compared with the aged group, the long-lived group had more naive CD4+ T cells, fewer expanded clones and increased TCR diversity, suggesting age selection.

Systemically healthy Caucasian individuals from Russia, approximately 39 in total and aged roughly 6 to 100 years, were included as donors. Each donor gave around 9 milliliters of peripheral blood, collected into EDTA-treated Vacutainer tubes. Ficoll-Paque density-gradient centrifugation was used to isolate PBMCs, with at least 7 million per sample. Total RNA was extracted from PBMCs with Trizol reagent, with at least 6 micrograms obtained per sample. For every donor, an aliquot of PBMCs went through flow cytometry to measure the percentages of naive CD45RAhigh/CD27high T cells. CDR1 and CDR2 (SQVTM, ANQGSEA) derive from the germline V gene. Its CDR3 holds 17 amino acids, cysteine through phenylalanine. The sequence is cut down to CDR3 DNA, 51 bases in frame from base 1. Ends trimmed: V by 7 bases, J by 8 bases; bases unmatched to a gene: 19.

The V and J segments used are TRBV29-1 and TRBJ2-1; 11 middle bases align to TRBD2. The sequence was collected from a man aged 40-49 years in good health. What was sequenced was blood. The nucleotide sequence reads TGCAGCGCGGACGCAACGACACTAGCGGGGGCCTCGGATGAGCAGTTCTTC. Its product reads: CSADATTLAGASDEQFF.